The entry that follows covers one T cell receptor (beta chain) sequence. The CDR3 totals 18 residues. Germline V gene data show CDR1 as MRHNA and CDR2 as SNTAGT. The V gene lost 4 bases and the J gene lost 0 bases, with 16 bases spanning the gap. This sample stems from a study of T cell responses to AZD1222 COVID-19 vaccine. The data were produced by immunoSEQ multiplex PCR, yet TCRdb's version contains in-frame clones alone and is incomplete. Counted here are 180,000 or so clones, around 90% occurring once; the ten biggest clones make up around 4.5%. Here the sequenced sample was peripheral blood, taken 28 days after the second dose of the MenACWY control vaccine. The genes are TRBV6-4 and TRBJ2-6; the D gene is possibly TRBD2 (5 bases). This receptor was identified in an adult who received the MenACWY meningococcal vaccine as a control. Here the CDR3 reads CASSAGRVGSSGANVLTF. The CDR3 nucleotides read TGTGCCAGCAGTGCTGGGCGGGTTGGCAGCTCTGGGGCCAACGTCCTGACTTTC.